The 23 T cell receptor beta chains below all came from one sample that was sequenced in a study of memory CD4+ T cells and cytomegalovirus serostatus. This table comes from immunoSEQ multiplex PCR, and its TCRdb copy is limited to in-frame clones, with some not included. The sample consists of approximately 40,000 clones, roughly four fifths of them appearing once. Single viable CD3+CD4+CD8-CD45RO+ cells were sorted as the memory CD4+ T cells. Material for sequencing was memory CD4+ T cells from blood. The source of these receptors is an adult in good health and CMV-seronegative.

This clone was counted only a few times. The J gene is TRBJ1-1, the V gene TRBV19; D not certain. V lost 3 bases to trimming and J lost 3 bases, with 11 bases between them. This CDR3 is built from 14 residues. Germline CDR1 LNHDA, CDR2 SQIVND (reference sequence). DNA for the CDR3: TGTGCCAGTAGTATTGAGCAGCGTTACACTGAAGCTTTCTTT. As protein: CASSIEQRYTEAFF.

This chain connects TRBV29-1 to TRBJ1-4; D remains ambiguous. This CDR3 spans 14 amino acids. V lost 5 bases and J 0 bases, leaving 10 bases between the germline ends. CDR1 is SQVTM and CDR2 is ANQGSEA in the germline V gene. CDR3 in DNA: TGCAGCGTTATCCCTGACGCAACTAATGAAAAACTGTTTTTT. Translation gives CSVIPDATNEKLFF. The full variable domain, with the rest looked up from reference TRBV29-1 and TRBJ1-4, is SAVISQKPSRDICQRGTSLTIQCQVDSQVTMMFWYRQQPGQSLTLIATANQGSEATYESGFVIDKFPISRPNLTFSTLTVSNMSPEDSSIYLCSVIPDATNEKLFFGSGTQLSVL.

The V gene is TRBV7-9, the J gene TRBJ2-7, with D perhaps TRBD1 (6 bases). The V end lost 5 bases, the J end lost 6 bases, and 20 bases lay between the germline ends. Germline-derived CDR1 and CDR2 are SEHNR and FQNEAQ (reference sequence). The CDR3 has 15 amino acids. The CDR3, as DNA: TGTGCCAGCAGCGGGACCGGGGACAATTTGCCCGAGCAGTACTTC. It yields the protein CASSGTGDNLPEQYF.

The chain is built from TRBV29-1 and TRBJ2-5; D ambiguous. The CDR3 extends over 11 amino acids. V was pared by 0 bases and J by 5 bases, with 4 bases between. Germline V gene sequence: CDR1 SQVTM, CDR2 ANQGSEA. CDR3 protein: CSVEEGETQYF. The CDR3 bases are TGCAGCGTTGAAGAAGGGGAGACCCAGTACTTC.

The rearrangement links TRBV27 to TRBJ1-1; 9 positions agree with TRBD1. V lost 0 bases to trimming and J lost 5 bases; unmatched junction nucleotides: 4. CDR3 size: 15 residues. The germline V gene encodes CDR1 MNHEY and CDR2 SMNVEV (reference sequence). The CDR3 spells CASSLSGQGETEAFF. CDR3 bases: TGTGCCAGCAGTTTATCGGGACAGGGAGAAACTGAAGCTTTCTTT.

This clone was picked up a small number of times. V is TRBV7-9 and J is TRBJ2-1, with 11 bases lining up with TRBD2. Germline V gene data show CDR1 as SEHNR and CDR2 as FQNEAQ (reference sequence). The CDR3 runs to 14 residues. V shed 2 bases, J shed 10 bases, and the junction held 4 bases outside the gene matches. CDR3 sequence: CASSLTSGSREQFF. The CDR3, as DNA: TGTGCCAGCAGCTTAACTAGCGGGAGTCGAGAGCAGTTCTTC. Variable domain in full (rest from reference TRBV7-9 and TRBJ2-1): DTGVSQNPRHKITKRGQNVTFRCDPISEHNRLYWYRQTLGQGPEFLTYFQNEAQLEKSRLLSDRFSAERPKGSFSTLEIQRTEQGDSAMYLCASSLTSGSREQFFGPGTRLTVL.

The V call is TRBV4-1, the J call TRBJ2-5; D call uncertain. Germline V gene sequence: CDR1 MGHRA, CDR2 YSYEKL. The CDR3 consists of 13 residues. Deletions cut 4 bases from V and 5 bases from J, with 11 bases between. In DNA, the CDR3 is TGCGCCAGCAGCCTCCAGGTTGGGGAGACCCAGTACTTC. Translation: CASSLQVGETQYF.

V is TRBV7-2 and J is TRBJ2-7; TRBD2 agrees at 11 bases. From germline, CDR1 is SGHTA and CDR2 FQGNSA. This CDR3 is built from 17 residues. The junction had 8 bases not matched to a gene; V was cut back by 1 base and J by 3 bases. The CDR3 DNA reads TGTGCCAGCAGCTTAGAACTAGCGGGAGAAACCTTCTACGAGCAGTACTTC. Its translation is CASSLELAGETFYEQYF.

This clone was observed a few times. The CDR3 coding sequence is TGTGCCAGCAGCCTCTTGACTAGCGGGAGAAGGTTGAATGAGCAGTTCTTC. Residues: CASSLLTSGRRLNEQFF. This chain joins TRBV11-2 and TRBJ2-1, with 12 bases aligning to TRBD2. Germline trimming cut 5 bases from V and 7 bases from J; bases unmatched to any gene: 12. CDR1 and CDR2 from the germline V gene are SGHAT and FQNNGV. This CDR3 has 17 amino acids.

V is TRBV30 and J is TRBJ2-3, with 13 bases fitting TRBD2. The germline V gene has CDR1 GTSNPN and CDR2 SVGIG (reference sequence). The ends lost 0 bases at V and 1 base at J; junction bases unmatched: 13. This CDR3 comprises 20 residues. CDR3 region: CAWSVTTSGRARRRTDTQYF. DNA for the CDR3: TGTGCCTGGAGTGTAACAACTAGCGGGAGGGCTCGTCGGCGCACAGATACGCAGTATTTT. The entire variable domain, with the rest obtained from reference TRBV30 and TRBJ2-3, is as follows: SQTIHQWPATLVQPVGSPLSLECTVEGTSNPNLYWYRQAAGRGLQLLFYSVGIGQISSEVPQNLSASRPQDRQFILSSKKLLLSDSGFYLCAWSVTTSGRARRRTDTQYFGPGTRLTVL.

The V call is TRBV5-6, the J call TRBJ1-4; 7 bases map to TRBD1. Germline assignment: CDR1 SGHDT and CDR2 YYEEEE. The V and J ends lost 2 bases and 0 bases, in that order; junction bases with no gene match: 7. This CDR3 is built from 17 residues. Here the CDR3 DNA reads TGTGCCAGCAGCTTAGCCACAGGGGTTGCAACTAATGAAAAACTGTTTTTT. The encoded protein is CASSLATGVATNEKLFF.

The chain has TRBV7-3 and TRBJ2-7; tentative D call: TRBD1 (5 bases). The CDR3 is 15 residues long. Germline assignment: CDR1 SGHTA and CDR2 FQGTGA. V was clipped by 2 bases and J by 0 bases, with 11 bases between them. CDR3 DNA sequence: TGTGCCAGCAGCTTACGGGCAGGGAACTCCTACGAGCAGTACTTC. This codes for CASSLRAGNSYEQYF.

This chain joins TRBV11-2 and TRBJ1-1; 8 bases are shared with TRBD1. Trimming cost V 2 bases and J 2 bases; bases outside gene matches: 10. CDR1 is SGHAT, CDR2 FQNNGV, per germline. The CDR3 totals 17 residues. The CDR3 DNA reads TGTGCCAGCAGCTTAAGGTCAGGGGGCACTTTCAACACTGAAGCTTTCTTT. It translates to CASSLRSGGTFNTEAFF.

CDR3 protein: CASSRERGQLYNEQFF. The CDR3 DNA sequence: TGCGCCAGCAGCCGAGAGCGAGGACAGCTCTACAATGAGCAGTTCTTC. This chain links TRBV5-1 with TRBJ2-1, with D maybe TRBD1 (6 bases). Germline assignment: CDR1 SGHRS and CDR2 YFSETQ. The CDR3 has 16 amino acids. Trimming removed 4 bases from V and 3 bases from J, with 17 bases in between. The full variable domain, its missing parts supplied by reference TRBV5-1 and TRBJ2-1, is KAGVTQTPRYLIKTRGQQVTLSCSPISGHRSVSWYQQTPGQGLQFLFEYFSETQRNKGNFPGRFSGRQFSNSRSEMNVSTLELGDSALYLCASSRERGQLYNEQFFGPGTRLTVL.

Only one count was recorded for this clone. The chain joins TRBV28 to TRBJ2-6; unclear D gene. Germline CDR1 and CDR2: MDHEN and SYDVKM. Trimming cost V 3 bases and J 4 bases, with 13 bases left between them. The CDR3 runs to 16 residues. CDR3 DNA sequence: TGTGCCAGCAGTTTTTCACGGTTGCGAGGGGCCAACGTCCTGACTTTC. It is translated as CASSFSRLRGANVLTF. The variable domain in full, completed from reference TRBV28 and TRBJ2-6, reads DVKVTQSSRYLVKRTGEKVFLECVQDMDHENMFWYRQDPGLGLRLIYFSYDVKMKEKGDIPEGYSVSREKKERFSLILESASTNQTSMYLCASSFSRLRGANVLTFGAGSRLTVL.

The chain couples TRBV7-9 to TRBJ2-1; D call uncertain. The V end lost 1 base, the J end lost 7 bases, and 5 bases lay between the germline ends. The germline CDR1 and CDR2 sequences are SEHNR and FQNEAQ (reference sequence). The CDR3 spans 12 residues. The CDR3 DNA follows: TGTGCCAGCAGCTTAGGGGTAAATGAGCAGTTCTTC. Translated: CASSLGVNEQFF.

The V gene is TRBV19, the J gene TRBJ2-3, with 10 bases identical to TRBD2. Trimming cost V 3 bases and J 2 bases; bases outside gene matches: 5. The CDR3 is 16 residues long. Germline V gene sequence: CDR1 LNHDA, CDR2 SQIVND (reference sequence). The CDR3 spells CASSILAGDITDTQYF. For the CDR3, the DNA is TGTGCCAGTAGTATTCTAGCGGGAGATATCACAGATACGCAGTATTTT.

In this sample, this clone turned up a few times. The rearrangement joins TRBV7-3 to TRBJ2-7; 7 bases are a match to TRBD2. The length of the CDR3 is 13 residues. V trimming: 2 bases; J trimming: 3 bases; junction bases outside the gene matches: 1. Germline CDR1 is SGHTA and CDR2 is FQGTGA. The CDR3 region is CASSLSSGYEQYF. CDR3 coding DNA: TGTGCCAGCAGCTTATCTAGCGGCTACGAGCAGTACTTC.

The V and J genes are TRBV7-2 and TRBJ1-1; the D is unclear. This CDR3 contains 14 residues. Germline assignment: CDR1 SGHTA and CDR2 FQGNSA. Trimming removed 2 bases from V and 1 base from J, with 8 bases in between. The CDR3 DNA is TGTGCCAGCAGCTTACGGCTCCGGAACACTGAAGCTTTCTTT. Its protein product is CASSLRLRNTEAFF.

The chain uses TRBV5-4 and TRBJ2-7, with D possibly matching TRBD1 (6 bases). This CDR3 region has 15 residues. V lost 3 bases to trimming and J lost 4 bases, with 17 bases between them. The V gene's germline CDR1 is SGHNT and CDR2 YYREEE (reference sequence). Here the CDR3 reads CASSYEGDRRYEQYF. The DNA of the CDR3 is TGTGCCAGCAGCTACGAGGGTGACAGGCGTTACGAGCAGTACTTC.

The chain couples TRBV6-5 to TRBJ2-3; TRBD2 is a possible D gene (5 bases). Trimming removed 5 bases from V and 5 bases from J, with 17 bases in between. CDR1 and CDR2 from the germline V gene are MNHEY and SVGAGI. The CDR3 loop spans 15 amino acids. CDR3 sequence (DNA): TGTGCCAGCAGTAACGGACCTGACCGGGGAGATACGCAGTATTTT. Translation gives CASSNGPDRGDTQYF.

The chain's CDR3 is CASSSNSRETQYF. The CDR3 DNA is TGCGCCAGCAGCTCAAACTCAAGAGAGACCCAGTACTTC. V usage is TRBV5-1 and J usage is TRBJ2-5; D remains unclear. The length of the CDR3 is 13 residues. CDR1 is SGHRS, CDR2 YFSETQ, per germline. V was cut by 3 bases and J by 4 bases, with 10 bases left in between.

V is TRBV7-2 and J is TRBJ2-1, with a tentative D call TRBD2 (7 bases). Between the trimmed V and J ends, which lost 2 bases and 10 bases, there was a span of 18 bases. Looked up from germline, CDR1 is SGHTA and CDR2 is FQGNSA. This CDR3 spans 15 amino acids. The CDR3 nucleotides read TGTGCCAGCAGCTTAATCCCCGGGGGGCTCCCCGAGCAGTTCTTC. Translating gives CASSLIPGGLPEQFF.